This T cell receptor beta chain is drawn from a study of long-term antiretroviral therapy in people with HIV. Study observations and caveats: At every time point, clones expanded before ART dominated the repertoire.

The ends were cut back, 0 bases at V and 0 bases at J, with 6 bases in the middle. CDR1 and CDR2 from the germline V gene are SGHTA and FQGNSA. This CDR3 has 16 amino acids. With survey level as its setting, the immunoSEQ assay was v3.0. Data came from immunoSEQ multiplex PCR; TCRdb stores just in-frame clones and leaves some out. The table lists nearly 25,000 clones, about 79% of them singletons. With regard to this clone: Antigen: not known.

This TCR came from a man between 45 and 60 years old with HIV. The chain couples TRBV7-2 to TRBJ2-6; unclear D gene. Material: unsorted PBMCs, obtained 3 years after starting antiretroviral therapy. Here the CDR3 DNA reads TGTGCCAGCAGCTTAGCGGATCACTCTGGGGCCAACGTCCTGACTTTC. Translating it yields CASSLADHSGANVLTF.